These 8 T cell receptor delta chains share one sample of origin, sequenced in a study of Vδ1+ human thymocytes. General study findings and limits: Thymic TRG and TRD repertoires appeared highly polyclonal.

RNA was extracted from the cells and then reverse transcribed. The CDR3 regions were amplified by multiplex PCR from V-gene primers to a constant-region primer. TCRdb re-called the multiplex PCR reads through CATT. The sample has 20,000 to 25,000 delta-chain clones; roughly 29% are singletons. No antigen has been identified for these receptors. Input material: Vdelta1+ gamma-delta thymocytes from the thymus. Subset given: FACS-sorted CD3+ TCRalphabeta- TCRVdelta1+ TCRVdelta2- thymocytes. The receptors were sampled from a boy in the first two years of life who had congenital heart surgery.

V gene TRDV1 combines with J gene TRDJ1; TRDD3 matches 9 bases. After removal of 2 bases from V and 3 bases from J, the junction contained 19 bases not matched to a gene. The CDR3 contains 20 residues. Germline lookup yields CDR1 TSWWSYY and CDR2 QGS. The CDR3 is CALGEGFLRSGGWGPDKLIF. In DNA, the CDR3 is TGTGCTCTTGGGGAAGGATTCCTACGCTCTGGGGGATGGGGACCCGATAAACTCATCTTT.

Of note for this clone: Other DNA sequences in this sample translate to the same CDR3. This chain uses TRDV1 with TRDJ1, with 10 bases that match TRDD3. V was clipped by 0 bases and J by 4 bases; unmatched bases: 17. Germline CDR1 is TSWWSYY and CDR2 is QGS. The CDR3 consists of 20 residues. The CDR3 loop is CALGELIGLPRGIRGDKLIF. In DNA, the CDR3 is TGTGCTCTTGGGGAACTCATCGGCCTTCCGCGGGGGATACGCGGCGATAAACTCATCTTT.

Concerning this clone itself: This may come from a read error, since a much larger clone is one base off. The chain carries TRDV1 and TRDJ1; a possible D gene is TRDD2 (7 bases). The V gene's germline CDR1 is TSWWSYY and CDR2 QGS. V was cut by 1 base and J by 1 base, with 28 bases left in between. The CDR3 has 21 amino acids. CDR3 sequence: CALGEPVPTFTGKLVTDKLIF. Here the CDR3 DNA reads TGTGCTCTTGGGGAACCAGTTCCTACTTTCACTGGGAAATTGGTCACCGATAAACTCATCTTT.

The table lists this clone with a few counts. This rearrangement joins TRDV1 to TRDJ1, with a weak D call TRDD3 (6 bases). The ends were cut back, 0 bases at V and 3 bases at J, with 17 bases in the middle. The CDR3 totals 17 residues. Per the germline V gene, CDR1 is TSWWSYY and CDR2 is QGS. CDR3 sequence reads: CALGELMGVGYADKLIF. DNA for the CDR3: TGTGCTCTTGGGGAACTAATGGGGGTTGGGTACGCCGATAAACTCATCTTT.

Within the sample, this clone is medium-sized (0.01 to 0.1%). The gene calls are TRDV1 and TRDJ1; 10 positions match TRDD3. Per the germline V gene, CDR1 is TSWWSYY and CDR2 is QGS. This CDR3 is built from 20 residues. V dropped 0 bases and J dropped 2; count of bases not matched to a gene: 15. CDR3 coding DNA: TGTGCTCTTGGGGAACTCGGAATCGGGAGCTGGGGGATAATAACCGATAAACTCATCTTT. Residues: CALGELGIGSWGIITDKLIF.

This clone occurred once. Possible read error: a much larger clone is one base away. V and J are TRDV1 and TRDJ1, with a possible D match to TRDD3 (6 bases). The germline V gene has CDR1 TSWWSYY and CDR2 QGS. V was trimmed by 3 bases and J by 5 bases, leaving 22 bases between them. The CDR3 is made up of 17 amino acids. The CDR3 spells CALGDFPSWGQRDKLIF. CDR3 sequence (DNA): TGTGCTCTTGGGGACTTCCCCTCTTGGGGGCAGAGGGATAAACTCATCTTT.

In regard to this clone: Compared with germline, one end of the junction differs, possibly owing to a read error. The genes are TRDV1 and TRDJ1; D perhaps matches TRDD2 (5 bases). Per the germline V gene, CDR1 is TSWWSYY and CDR2 is QGS. The CDR3 is 18 amino acids. CDR3 sequence reads: CALRANYLDFPYTDNLIF. The CDR3 nucleotides read TGTGCTCTCCGCGCCAACTACCTTGACTTCCCGTACACCGATAACCTCATCTTT.

Relative to its sample, this clone is medium-sized. This chain links TRDV1 with TRDJ1, with D hard to call. This CDR3 has 14 residues. Germline lookup yields CDR1 TSWWSYY and CDR2 QGS. V lost 4 bases and J 0 bases, leaving 9 bases between the germline ends. The CDR3 DNA reads TGTGCTCTTGGGGCTATCACGTACACCGATAAACTCATCTTT. Its translation is CALGAITYTDKLIF.